A single sample is the source of the 27 T cell receptor beta chains below, sequenced in a study of a mutant IDH1 vaccine in newly diagnosed glioma. Their antigen targets remain unknown. Time point reported: week 47, end of study. Vaccine doses each comprised 300 ug of mutant IDH1 20-mer peptide, with topical imiquimod. Sequencing used immunoSEQ multiplex PCR; TCRdb keeps in-frame clones, though not all of them. The profile covers about 50,000 clones, with about 88% appearing a single time and roughly 4.3% taken by the ten largest. Sequencing was performed on PBMCs, taken from a glioma patient whose treatment included an IDH1 peptide vaccine. The receptors were sampled from a young woman with glioma. Some clones in this sample may be carry-over from other donors' samples.

The chain has TRBV10-3 and TRBJ1-2; 7 nucleotides match TRBD1. The V and J ends lost 4 bases and 8 bases, in that order; junction bases with no gene match: 4. Per the germline V gene, CDR1 is ENHRY and CDR2 is SYGVKD. The CDR3 totals 12 residues. This CDR3 reads CAISARGQGYTF. CDR3 nucleotide sequence: TGTGCCATCAGTGCGAGGGGGCAAGGCTACACCTTC.

This clone has a single count. The chain is built from TRBV19 and TRBJ2-1, with 11 bases matching TRBD2. J lost 5 bases, V lost 1 base, and 4 bases had no gene match. Germline CDR1 LNHDA, CDR2 SQIVND (reference sequence). The CDR3 is 16 residues long. The CDR3 region is CASSIVSSGRNNEQFF. DNA of the CDR3: TGTGCCAGTAGTATAGTCTCTAGCGGGAGGAACAATGAGCAGTTCTTC.

The rearrangement uses TRBV11-1 and TRBJ2-5, with unresolved D. V shed 5 bases and J shed 4 bases, with 8 bases lying between them. This CDR3 has 12 residues. The germline V gene has CDR1 SGHAT and CDR2 FQDESV (reference sequence). The CDR3 bases are TGTGCCAGCAGCACTAATAGAGAGACCCAGTACTTC. Translation gives CASSTNRETQYF.

The chain couples TRBV7-2 to TRBJ2-1; 10 positions match TRBD2. CDR1 is SGHTA, CDR2 FQGNSA, per germline. V shed 5 bases and J 7 bases; nucleotides not matched to a gene: 2. The CDR3 loop spans 13 amino acids. CDR3 in amino acids: CASSQGLANEQFF. Here the CDR3 DNA reads TGTGCCAGCAGCCAGGGACTAGCGAATGAGCAGTTCTTC.

This sequence joins TRBV2 and TRBJ1-2, with no clear D. Looked up from germline, CDR1 is SNHLY and CDR2 is FYNNEI. The CDR3 covers 14 residues. The V gene lost 0 bases and the J gene lost 5 bases, with 10 bases spanning the gap. The CDR3 region is CASSEASQSYGYTF. The CDR3 coding sequence is TGTGCCAGCAGTGAAGCGAGTCAGTCGTATGGCTACACCTTC.

J is TRBJ2-7 and V is TRBV7-2; the D gene is possibly TRBD1 (6 bases). Trimming removed 6 bases at V and 2 bases at J, with 20 bases between. From germline, CDR1 is SGHTA and CDR2 FQGNSA. This CDR3 is built from 16 residues. CDR3 in amino acids: CASSSQGLGAAYEQYF. The CDR3 DNA sequence: TGTGCCAGCAGTTCACAAGGGTTGGGGGCAGCCTACGAGCAGTACTTC.

This rearrangement joins TRBV6-5 to TRBJ2-2; D is perhaps TRBD1 (6 bases). The germline V gene encodes CDR1 MNHEY and CDR2 SVGAGI. V lost 4 bases and J 0 bases, leaving 9 bases between the germline ends. The CDR3 has 15 amino acids. CDR3 DNA sequence: TGTGCCAGCAGTTCCAGGACAGCGAACACCGGGGAGCTGTTTTTT. Its translation is CASSSRTANTGELFF.

The chain joins TRBV5-1 to TRBJ1-2, with no clear D. Trimming took off 4 bases at V and 6 bases at J, with 16 bases between the two ends. The CDR3 consists of 14 residues. Germline CDR1 SGHRS, CDR2 YFSETQ. CDR3 DNA: TGCGCCAGCAGCGGCACGGACGGTCAACATGGCTACACCTTC. It encodes CASSGTDGQHGYTF.

The chain is built from TRBV6-5 and TRBJ2-3; no reliable D call. Trimming took 10 bases from V and 4 from J, leaving 15 bases between them. The CDR3 is made up of 13 amino acids. Germline V CDR1 and CDR2: MNHEY, SVGAGI. In DNA, the CDR3 is TGTGCCACCCCCGACTGGGGATCAGATACGCAGTATTTT. Translating it yields CATPDWGSDTQYF.

This chain joins TRBV10-3 and TRBJ1-2; 10 nucleotides align to TRBD1. With 4 bases clipped from V and 1 base from J, the junction kept 12 bases outside the gene matches. This CDR3 comprises 18 residues. CDR1 is ENHRY and CDR2 is SYGVKD in the germline V gene. CDR3 nucleotide sequence: TGTGCCATCAGTGGACCTCGGACAGGGGGAGTCTTTAACTATGGCTACACCTTC. Protein sequence: CAISGPRTGGVFNYGYTF.

This rearrangement joins TRBV10-3 to TRBJ1-2; possible D gene TRBD1, 6 bases. Trimming left V 11 bases short and J 4 bases short, with 20 bases between. CDR1 and CDR2 from the germline V gene are ENHRY and SYGVKD. The CDR3 has 14 residues. In DNA, the CDR3 is TGTGCCGTAGGGTGGCTAGCGGACAGCTATGGCTACACCTTC. Translated: CAVGWLADSYGYTF.

This clone appeared once. The chain has TRBV5-1 and TRBJ1-1; D is ambiguous. With 2 bases removed from V and 3 bases from J, the gap between germline ends came to 11 bases. CDR1 is SGHRS and CDR2 is YFSETQ in the germline V gene. This CDR3 region has 14 residues. CDR3 in DNA: TGCGCCAGCAGCTTTGGTGTCGTCCACACTGAAGCTTTCTTT. Protein sequence: CASSFGVVHTEAFF.

The chain has TRBV6-5 and TRBJ1-1; 8 nucleotides match TRBD1. This CDR3 is 14 amino acids long. The V and J ends lost 5 bases and 1 base, in that order; junction bases with no gene match: 3. The germline CDR1 and CDR2 sequences are MNHEY and SVGAGI. The CDR3 spells CASSTGTGNTEAFF. CDR3 in DNA: TGTGCCAGCAGTACCGGGACAGGGAACACTGAAGCTTTCTTT.

This rearrangement joins TRBV18 to TRBJ1-3, with D possibly being TRBD1 (6 bases). The V and J ends lost 6 bases and 3 bases respectively, with 21 bases between them. In germline, CDR1 is KGHSH, CDR2 LQKENI. The CDR3 contains 17 residues. The CDR3 nucleotides read TGTGCCAGCTCGTCCCAGGGGTTAGCTCCTTTTGGAAACACCATATATTTT. Translation: CASSSQGLAPFGNTIYF.

This clone was detected once. The J gene is TRBJ2-7, the V gene TRBV30, with TRBD1 matching 9 bases. With 4 bases clipped from V and 3 bases from J, the junction kept 10 bases outside the gene matches. CDR3 size: 15 residues. Germline CDR1 is GTSNPN and CDR2 is SVGIG (reference sequence). CDR3 DNA sequence: TGTGCCTGGACCCCCCAAACAGGGGGCAGCTACGAGCAGTACTTC. Protein: CAWTPQTGGSYEQYF. Full variable domain (rest looked up from reference TRBV30 and TRBJ2-7): SQTIHQWPATLVQPVGSPLSLECTVEGTSNPNLYWYRQAAGRGLQLLFYSVGIGQISSEVPQNLSASRPQDRQFILSSKKLLLSDSGFYLCAWTPQTGGSYEQYFGPGTRLTVT.

This clone came up once. This chain connects TRBV19 to TRBJ1-1; 7 bases map to TRBD1. Germline-derived CDR1 and CDR2 are LNHDA and SQIVND (reference sequence). With V trimmed by 7 bases and J by 11 bases, 13 bases remained unmatched. This CDR3 contains 13 residues. In DNA form, the CDR3 reads TGTGCCAGTACCGAACCTCGACAGGGTCGGGCTTTCTTT. Encoded protein: CASTEPRQGRAFF.

V gene TRBV4-1 combines with J gene TRBJ1-2; no clear D. Germline CDR1 is MGHRA and CDR2 is YSYEKL. Trimming shortened V by 4 bases and J by 5 bases, and 17 bases separated the two germline ends. The CDR3 covers 15 residues. CDR3 amino acids: CASSPGPGSSYGYTF. DNA of the CDR3: TGCGCCAGCAGCCCCGGACCGGGTTCCAGTTATGGCTACACCTTC.

The chain recombines TRBV18 with TRBJ1-1; possibly TRBD1 for D (5 bases). The CDR3 contains 15 residues. Germline CDR1 is KGHSH and CDR2 is LQKENI. V gave up 4 bases and J gave up 0 bases, with 12 bases separating them. CDR3 in amino acids: CASSQFDSLNTEAFF. CDR3 DNA: TGTGCCAGCTCACAATTCGACAGTTTGAACACTGAAGCTTTCTTT.

In its sample, this clone was seen a few times. The genes are TRBV5-6 and TRBJ1-4; D may be TRBD1 (6 bases). Trimming removed 0 bases from V and 7 bases from J, with 16 bases in between. The CDR3 extends over 16 amino acids. Germline V gives CDR1 SGHDT, CDR2 YYEEEE. The CDR3 loop is CASSLATGYFGEKLFF. For the CDR3, the DNA is TGTGCCAGCAGCTTGGCAACAGGGTATTTCGGTGAAAAACTGTTTTTT.

The chain employs TRBV6-6 and TRBJ2-1; D possibly uses TRBD1 or TRBD2 (5 bases each). The CDR3 covers 16 residues. V was clipped by 0 bases and J by 1 base, with 10 bases between them. CDR1 and CDR2 from the germline V gene are MNHNY and SVGAGI (reference sequence). CDR3 in amino acids: CASSYSGEWSYNEQFF. The CDR3, as DNA: TGTGCCAGCAGTTACTCAGGGGAGTGGTCCTACAATGAGCAGTTCTTC.

The rearrangement joins TRBV5-6 to TRBJ2-1; possibly TRBD2 for D (6 bases). V lost 4 bases and J lost 6, with 14 bases in between. The CDR3 contains 14 residues. CDR1 is SGHDT and CDR2 is YYEEEE in the germline V gene. The chain's CDR3 is CASSPLGSGNEQFF. The CDR3, as DNA: TGTGCCAGCAGCCCCCTCGGGAGTGGCAATGAGCAGTTCTTC.

This chain connects TRBV20-1 to TRBJ2-1; D uncertain. The CDR3 is 11 residues long. From germline, CDR1 is DFQATT and CDR2 SNEGSKA (reference sequence). V lost 3 bases and J 5 bases, leaving 5 bases between the germline ends. CDR3 DNA sequence: TGCAGTGCTAGCGATAACAATGAGCAGTTCTTC. Protein product: CSASDNNEQFF.

The V and J genes are TRBV27 and TRBJ2-1; 8 bases are shared with TRBD2. V lost 4 bases to trimming and J lost 12 bases; unmatched junction nucleotides: 5. The CDR3 has 12 amino acids. CDR1 MNHEY and CDR2 SMNVEV come from the germline V gene (reference sequence). The CDR3 DNA sequence: TGTGCCAGCAGTTGGGGGACTAGGGCGCAGTTCTTC. This sequence encodes CASSWGTRAQFF.

This sequence joins TRBV7-2 and TRBJ1-5; D gene unclear. Trimming shortened V by 4 bases and J by 4 bases, and 17 bases separated the two germline ends. The CDR3 runs 16 residues. The germline CDR1 and CDR2 sequences are SGHTA and FQGNSA. CDR3 amino acids: CASSYEQVAQNQPQHF. The CDR3 DNA reads as TGTGCCAGCAGCTACGAGCAAGTGGCACAGAATCAGCCCCAGCATTTT.

A note on this clone: Germline is not matched at one junction end, which may reflect a read error. The rearrangement uses TRBV7-7 and TRBJ2-3; D possibly corresponds to TRBD2 (5 bases). CDR1 and CDR2 (germline): SSHAT, FNYEAQ (reference sequence). The CDR3 runs to 14 residues. CDR3 in amino acids: CASSLGPGTDTQYF. The CDR3 bases are TGTGCTAGCAGCTTAGGGCCGGGGACAGATACGCAGTATTTT.

The chain carries TRBV9 and TRBJ2-3; 7 nucleotides line up with TRBD2. V gave up 4 bases and J gave up 1 base; unmatched junction bases: 3. The CDR3 contains 14 residues. In germline, CDR1 is SGDLS, CDR2 YYNGEE. The CDR3 sequence: CASSHGLGTDTQYF. The CDR3 DNA is TGTGCCAGCAGCCATGGACTAGGCACAGATACGCAGTATTTT.

The chain is built from TRBV7-6 and TRBJ1-4; D uncertain. Per the germline V gene, CDR1 is SGHVS and CDR2 is FNYEAQ. The CDR3 is made up of 12 amino acids. Trimming took 6 bases from V and 8 from J, leaving 10 bases between them. The CDR3 here is CASSWMGEKLFF. In DNA, the CDR3 is TGTGCCAGCAGTTGGATGGGGGAAAAACTGTTTTTT.